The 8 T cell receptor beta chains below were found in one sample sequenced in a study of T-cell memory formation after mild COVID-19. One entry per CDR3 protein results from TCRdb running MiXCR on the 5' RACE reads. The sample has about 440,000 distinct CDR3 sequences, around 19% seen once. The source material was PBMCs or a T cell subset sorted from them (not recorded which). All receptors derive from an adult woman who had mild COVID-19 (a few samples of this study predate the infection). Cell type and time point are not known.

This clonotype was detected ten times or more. The DNA for the CDR3 is TGTGCCAGCAGCTTGCTAGCGGGGGTTTACAATGAGCAGTTCTTC. Amino acid sequence: CASSLLAGVYNEQFF. The V gene is TRBV7-9, the J gene TRBJ2-1; 10 nucleotides align to TRBD2. V shed 3 bases and J 4 bases; nucleotides not matched to a gene: 3. Germline CDR1 is SEHNR and CDR2 is FQNEAQ (reference sequence). The CDR3 contains 15 residues.

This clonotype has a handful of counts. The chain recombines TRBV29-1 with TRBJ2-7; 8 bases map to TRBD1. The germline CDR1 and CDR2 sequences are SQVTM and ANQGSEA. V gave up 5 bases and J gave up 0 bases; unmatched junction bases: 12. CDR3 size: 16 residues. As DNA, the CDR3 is TGCAGCGTTCTCAGGTGGGGACAGGAAAACTCCTACGAGCAGTACTTC. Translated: CSVLRWGQENSYEQYF.

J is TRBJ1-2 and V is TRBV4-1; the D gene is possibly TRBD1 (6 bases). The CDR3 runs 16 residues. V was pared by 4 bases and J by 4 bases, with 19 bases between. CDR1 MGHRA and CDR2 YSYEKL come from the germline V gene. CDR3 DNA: TGCGCCAGCAGCCCTTTCCGACAGGAGAGGCTCTATGGCTACACCTTC. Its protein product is CASSPFRQERLYGYTF.

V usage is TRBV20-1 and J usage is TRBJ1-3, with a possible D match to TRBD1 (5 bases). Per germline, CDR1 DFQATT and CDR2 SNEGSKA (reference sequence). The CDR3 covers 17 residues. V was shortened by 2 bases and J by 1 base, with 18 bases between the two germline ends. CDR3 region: CSARPTLRGGSGNTIYF. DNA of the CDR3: TGCAGTGCTAGACCAACACTTCGCGGGGGATCTGGAAACACCATATATTTT.

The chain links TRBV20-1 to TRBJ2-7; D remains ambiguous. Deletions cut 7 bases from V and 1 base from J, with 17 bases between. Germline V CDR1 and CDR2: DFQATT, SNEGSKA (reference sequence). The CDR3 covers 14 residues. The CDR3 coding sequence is TGCAGTGTCGAGTCAGACTTGACTTCCTACGAGCAGTACTTC. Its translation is CSVESDLTSYEQYF.

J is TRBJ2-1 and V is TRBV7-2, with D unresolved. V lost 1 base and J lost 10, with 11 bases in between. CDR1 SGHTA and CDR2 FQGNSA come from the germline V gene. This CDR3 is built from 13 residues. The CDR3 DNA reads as TGTGCCAGCAGCTTAGAGGCCTGGGGAGAGCAGTTCTTC. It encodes CASSLEAWGEQFF.

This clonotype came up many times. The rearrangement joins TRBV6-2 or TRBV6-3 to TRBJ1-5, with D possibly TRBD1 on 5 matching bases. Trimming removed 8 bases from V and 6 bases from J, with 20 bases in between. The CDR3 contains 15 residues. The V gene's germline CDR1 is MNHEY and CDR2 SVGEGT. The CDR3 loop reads CASHRGRGEIQPQHF. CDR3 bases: TGTGCCAGCCATAGAGGCAGAGGGGAAATTCAGCCCCAGCATTTT.

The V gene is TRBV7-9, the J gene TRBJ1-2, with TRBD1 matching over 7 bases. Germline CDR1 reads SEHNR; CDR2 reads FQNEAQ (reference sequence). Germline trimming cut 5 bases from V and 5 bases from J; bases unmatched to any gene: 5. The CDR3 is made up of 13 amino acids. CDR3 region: CASSRDSQYGYTF. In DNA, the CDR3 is TGTGCCAGCAGCCGGGACAGCCAATATGGCTACACCTTC.